Shown below are 30 T cell receptor beta chains from a single sample sequenced in a study of immune characterization of retroperitoneal liposarcoma. TCRdb recomputed calls from the PCR reads with MiXCR, one row per CDR3 protein. The table lists almost 8,500 distinct CDR3 sequences, about 41% of them singletons, with just under 15% in the top ten. The specimen was tumor tissue. The source of these receptors is a male donor with retroperitoneal liposarcoma.

V usage is TRBV12-3 or TRBV12-4 and J usage is TRBJ2-1; 9 bases match TRBD1. CDR3 size: 14 residues. Trimming cost V 7 bases and J 10 bases; bases outside gene matches: 11. This CDR3 reads CASTLTGGLSEQFF. For the CDR3, the DNA is TGTGCCAGCACCTTGACAGGGGGGTTGAGCGAGCAGTTCTTC.

V gene TRBV6-6 combines with J gene TRBJ2-3; TRBD2 is a possible D gene (5 bases). The CDR3 sequence is 12 residues long. V was cut by 6 bases and J by 7 bases, with 11 bases left in between. CDR1 is MNHNY, CDR2 SVGAGI, per germline (reference sequence). DNA for the CDR3: TGTGCCAGCAGCCCGGACTTTCATACGCAGTATTTT. The encoded protein is CASSPDFHTQYF.

This clonotype is deemed medium-sized. The rearrangement links TRBV6-1 to TRBJ2-3; 10 nucleotides line up with TRBD2. The ends lost 9 bases at V and 2 bases at J; junction bases unmatched: 5. The CDR3 is 14 residues long. Germline-derived CDR1 and CDR2 are MNHNS and SASEGT. The CDR3 nucleotides are TGTGCCAGTCTTAGCGGGGGGCTCACAGATACGCAGTATTTT. It yields the protein CASLSGGLTDTQYF.

The table lists this clonotype with a few counts. The V call is TRBV7-2, the J call TRBJ2-1; perhaps TRBD2 as D (6 bases). Germline V gives CDR1 SGHTA, CDR2 FQGNSA. Trimming pared 5 bases from V and 4 bases from J, leaving 15 bases between. CDR3 length equals 15 residues. CDR3 DNA: TGTGCCAGCAGCGCCCCCGGGGACTTTTACAATGAGCAGTTCTTC. It specifies CASSAPGDFYNEQFF.

The chain uses TRBV6-1 and TRBJ2-1; 7 bases are shared with TRBD2. The V gene's germline CDR1 is MNHNS and CDR2 SASEGT. With V trimmed by 2 bases and J by 4 bases, 5 bases remained unmatched. This CDR3 contains 15 residues. The CDR3 DNA is TGTGCCAGCAGTGAATGGGGGGGGGGTTACAATGAGCAGTTCTTC. Its protein is CASSEWGGGYNEQFF.

This clonotype came up a few times. CDR3 in amino acids: CASSSWDTSSTDTQYF. In DNA, the CDR3 is TGTGCCAGCAGTTCTTGGGACACCTCTAGCACAGATACGCAGTATTTT. The chain employs TRBV6-1 and TRBJ2-3; TRBD1 is a possible D gene (6 bases). Germline CDR1 MNHNS, CDR2 SASEGT. CDR3 length equals 16 residues. V was cut by 5 bases and J by 0 bases, with 15 bases left in between.

V and J are TRBV7-6 and TRBJ2-1; D ambiguous. The CDR3 is 12 residues long. The V end lost 0 bases, the J end lost 7 bases, and 4 bases lay between the germline ends. Germline values: CDR1 SGHVS, CDR2 FNYEAQ. The CDR3 loop is CASSLAANEQFF. CDR3 in DNA: TGTGCCAGCAGCTTAGCAGCAAATGAGCAGTTCTTC.

This chain connects TRBV12-3 or TRBV12-4 to TRBJ2-1; 8 bases line up with TRBD1. The junction had 10 bases not matched to a gene; V was cut back by 2 bases and J by 10 bases. The CDR3 loop spans 15 amino acids. The CDR3 here is CASSLSQGARDEQFF. In DNA form, the CDR3 reads TGTGCCAGCAGTTTAAGCCAGGGGGCGCGAGACGAGCAGTTCTTC.

The DNA for the CDR3 is TGCGCCAGCAGCCAAGAGGGAGGGTCGGAAGCTTTCTTT. Its protein product is CASSQEGGSEAFF. The genes are TRBV4-1 and TRBJ1-1, with D uncertain. The CDR3 is made up of 13 amino acids. Germline CDR1 and CDR2: MGHRA and YSYEKL. V dropped 0 bases and J dropped 8 bases, with 10 bases sitting between them.

This sequence joins TRBV10-2 and TRBJ2-7; D possibly corresponds to TRBD2 (5 bases). Germline CDR1 reads WSHSY; CDR2 reads SAAADI. The CDR3 extends over 13 amino acids. Trimming cost V 7 bases and J 2 bases, with 12 bases left between them. CDR3 DNA: TGCGCCAGCATAGGACTGGAAACCTACGAGCAGTACTTC. Amino acid sequence: CASIGLETYEQYF.

In its sample, this clonotype was seen once. In DNA form, the CDR3 reads TGTGCCAGCAGCCGAGCGGCTAGCGGGGGTCAGGGGGAGACCCAGTTCTTC. This translates into CASSRAASGGQGETQFF. The gene calls are TRBV5-3 and TRBJ2-1; 10 nucleotides agree with TRBD2. TRBV5-3 has ORF status, its function being uncertain. V trimming: 8 bases; J trimming: 13 bases; junction bases outside the gene matches: 24. The CDR3 consists of 17 residues.

This chain joins TRBV6-4 and TRBJ2-5, with 8 bases fitting TRBD2. Matching the DNA end better, TRBJ2-1 makes the J call doubtful. The germline V gene has CDR1 MRHNA and CDR2 SNTAGT. The CDR3 length is 15 residues. The CDR3 is CASSESVAGLGEQFF. CDR3 DNA: TGTGCCAGCAGTGAGTCGGTAGCGGGACTAGGCGAGCAGTTCTTC.

The chain recombines TRBV7-2 with TRBJ2-3; D unresolved. V lost 1 base and J lost 4, with 9 bases in between. Germline loops: CDR1 SGHTA, CDR2 FQGNSA. CDR3 length: 14 amino acids. CDR3 in amino acids: CASSLGGASDTQYF. Written as DNA, the CDR3 is TGTGCCAGCAGCTTAGGAGGTGCTTCAGATACGCAGTATTTT.

This clonotype was found a few times. The V and J genes are TRBV6-1 and TRBJ1-6, with 7 positions matching TRBD1. Germline V gene sequence: CDR1 MNHNS, CDR2 SASEGT. There are 15 residues in the CDR3. J was trimmed by 11 bases and V by 7 bases; bases with no gene match: 14. For the CDR3, the DNA is TGTGCCAGCATCGCCCGGGACAGAATAAGGGCACCCCTCCACTTT. It specifies CASIARDRIRAPLHF.

The chain has TRBV6-1 and TRBJ1-4; TRBD1 matches at 9 bases. V shed 3 bases and J 10 bases; nucleotides not matched to a gene: 12. CDR3 length: 16 amino acids. Germline V gene lookup returns CDR1 MNHNS and CDR2 SASEGT. CDR3 amino acids: CASSDGPRQGDGKLFF. For the CDR3, the DNA is TGTGCCAGCAGTGACGGGCCGCGACAGGGGGACGGAAAACTGTTTTTT.

Sample share makes this clonotype medium-sized (0.01 to 0.1%). CDR3 residues: CASSIQGAGNIQYF. For the CDR3, the DNA is TGTGCCAGCAGTATACAGGGGGCGGGAAACATTCAGTACTTC. The V and J genes are TRBV27 and TRBJ2-4, with TRBD1 matching over 9 bases. Germline assignment: CDR1 MNHEY and CDR2 SMNVEV (reference sequence). The CDR3 spans 14 residues. The J segment lost 6 bases and the V segment lost 5 bases, leaving 5 bases of the junction unmatched.

V is TRBV28 and J is TRBJ1-4; no firm D call. The J call is uncertain, as TRBJ2-2 better fits the DNA end. Germline CDR1 is MDHEN and CDR2 is SYDVKM. CDR3 length: 10 amino acids. The CDR3 protein is CASGSGELFF. The DNA for the CDR3 is TGTGCCAGCGGTTCGGGGGAGCTGTTTTTT.

The chain carries TRBV7-2 and TRBJ2-5; no clear D. Looked up from germline, CDR1 is SGHTA and CDR2 is FQGNSA. The V end lost 5 bases, the J end lost 5 bases, and 12 bases lay between the germline ends. The CDR3 totals 13 residues. In DNA form, the CDR3 reads TGTGCCAGCAGCCTGGGGTCGGTTGAGACCCAGTACTTC. This gives the protein CASSLGSVETQYF. Filled out from reference TRBV7-2 and TRBJ2-5, the complete variable domain reads GAGVSQSPSNKVTEKGKDVELRCDPISGHTALYWYRQSLGQGLEFLIYFQGNSAPDKSGLPSDRFSAERTGGSVSTLTIQRTQQEDSAVYLCASSLGSVETQYFGPGTRLLVL.

This clonotype has just a few counts. The rearrangement links TRBV11-3 to TRBJ1-1, with no clear D. In germline, CDR1 is SGHNT, CDR2 YENEEA. This CDR3 is built from 12 residues. With 1 base removed from V and 10 bases from J, the gap between germline ends came to 10 bases. CDR3 amino acids: CASSLVKGGAFF. The DNA for the CDR3 is TGTGCCAGCAGCTTAGTGAAGGGTGGAGCTTTCTTT. The variable domain in full, completed from reference TRBV11-3 and TRBJ1-1, reads EAGVVQSPRYKIIEKKQPVAFWCNPISGHNTLYWYLQNLGQGPELLIRYENEEAVDDSQLPKDRFSAERLKGVDSTLKIQPAELGDSAVYLCASSLVKGGAFFGQGTRLTVV.

This clonotype came up a few times. The rearrangement joins TRBV12-3 or TRBV12-4 to TRBJ2-1; TRBD2 aligns across 11 bases. The DNA end is a closer match to TRBJ2-5, so the J assignment may be wrong. The CDR3 has 15 amino acids. The CDR3 bases are TGTGCCAGCAGTTTACAGCTAGCGGGAGGAGAGACCCAGTACTTC. Translated, it gives CASSLQLAGGETQYF.

The V gene is TRBV4-1, the J gene TRBJ2-5; TRBD2 aligns across 11 bases. The germline V gene has CDR1 MGHRA and CDR2 YSYEKL. Losses at the gene ends were 1 base for V and 4 bases for J; bases not matched to a gene: 11. CDR3 length: 18 residues. For the CDR3, the DNA is TGCGCCAGCAGCCAAGTTTTCGGGTCTAGCGGGAGGTCAGAGACCCAGTACTTC. Translation: CASSQVFGSSGRSETQYF.

This clonotype rates as medium-sized. This chain connects TRBV7-8 to TRBJ2-5; D is unclear. CDR3 length: 12 residues. From germline, CDR1 is SGHVS and CDR2 FQNEAQ. V was cut by 1 base and J by 11 bases, with 11 bases left in between. CDR3 protein: CASSLDGPEQYF. DNA of the CDR3: TGTGCCAGCAGCTTAGACGGGCCTGAGCAGTACTTC.

The V gene is TRBV6-1, the J gene TRBJ2-7; weak D call: TRBD2 (7 bases). V was clipped by 7 bases and J by 0 bases, with 16 bases between them. Germline loops: CDR1 MNHNS, CDR2 SASEGT. The CDR3 extends over 15 amino acids. CDR3 coding DNA: TGTGCCAGCACCATAGGGGGGGGGCCCTCCTACGAGCAGTACTTC. This translates into CASTIGGGPSYEQYF.

This chain connects TRBV6-4 to TRBJ1-2; D is uncertain. This CDR3 spans 17 amino acids. Germline V CDR1 and CDR2: MRHNA, SNTAGT. V lost 7 bases and J lost 8, with 29 bases in between. The CDR3 sequence: CASIPLMEQNSSNGYTF. The CDR3 DNA reads as TGTGCCAGCATCCCCCTGATGGAACAGAATTCTTCTAACGGCTACACCTTC.

The chain recombines TRBV27 with TRBJ2-3; 7 bases line up with TRBD2. Per the germline V gene, CDR1 is MNHEY and CDR2 is SMNVEV (reference sequence). The CDR3 consists of 14 residues. Trimming at V came to 5 bases and at J to 1 base, leaving 3 bases not matched to a gene. CDR3 in DNA: TGTGCCAGCAGTCCCCTAGCGGGCACAGATACGCAGTATTTT. It translates to CASSPLAGTDTQYF.

Judged by abundance, this clonotype is medium-sized. The chain joins TRBV6-1 to TRBJ2-1; 10 nucleotides agree with TRBD1. The germline V gene encodes CDR1 MNHNS and CDR2 SASEGT. V trimming: 6 bases; J trimming: 10 bases; junction bases outside the gene matches: 6. CDR3 length: 13 amino acids. CDR3 sequence reads: CASRGQGSYEQFF. As DNA, the CDR3 is TGTGCCAGCAGGGGACAGGGGAGTTACGAGCAGTTCTTC.

This clonotype has just one count. CDR3 amino acids: CASSQVRWTGVNEQFF. CDR3 bases: TGCGCCAGCAGCCAAGTCAGATGGACAGGGGTCAATGAGCAGTTCTTC. The rearrangement joins TRBV4-3 to TRBJ2-1; 9 positions agree with TRBD1. J lost 6 bases, V lost 1 base, and 7 bases had no gene match. This CDR3 has 16 residues. Germline assignment: CDR1 LGHNA and CDR2 YSLEER.

On this clonotype itself: The CDR3 end shows no conserved phenylalanine or tryptophan, and so a read error is likely. The limits of the CDR3 on the DNA are not certain, so only TCRdb's listed CDR3 is given. The chain couples TRBV6-6 to TRBJ2-1; the table's TRBD2 call for D was not verified on the DNA. The CDR3 comprises 9 residues, both ends counted. The germline V gene encodes CDR1 MNHNY and CDR2 SVGAGI (reference sequence). The CDR3 loop reads CASSLGLAG.

This rearrangement joins TRBV6-5 to TRBJ2-7, with TRBD2 matching over 7 bases. The ends lost 5 bases at V and 3 bases at J; junction bases unmatched: 7. This CDR3 spans 14 amino acids. The germline CDR1 and CDR2 sequences are MNHEY and SVGAGI. The CDR3 here is CASSEVGGVYEQYF. CDR3 coding DNA: TGTGCCAGCAGTGAAGTGGGGGGGGTCTACGAGCAGTACTTC.

The rearrangement joins TRBV6-5 to TRBJ2-1; 11 nucleotides align to TRBD2. The CDR3 is made up of 15 amino acids. J gave up 10 bases and V 0 bases, and 5 bases lay outside the gene matches. CDR1 and CDR2 from the germline V gene are MNHEY and SVGAGI. The DNA of the CDR3 is TGTGCCAGCAGTTACTCTAGCGGGGGGGCCTACGAGCAGTTCTTC. Protein sequence: CASSYSSGGAYEQFF.